This entry features one TCR beta chain sequence. This CDR3 spans 12 amino acids. V was pared by 6 bases and J by 4 bases, with 2 bases of the junction left unmatched. The germline CDR1 and CDR2 sequences are MNHEY and SVGAGI. The data are from a study of blood T cell repertoires in COVID-19. Study as a whole: The United States, Italy and Spain supplied acute and convalescent COVID-19 samples. The cDNA or gDNA used as material had been derived from T cells, B-cell-depleted T cells, or PBMCs.

In the authors' workflow: Using reference gene primer amplification, nucleated cell counts were estimated. Using immunoSEQ multiplex PCR, the repertoire was profiled, and TCRdb retains in-frame clones only, with some absent. V and J calls and clone size follow that table, whereas D and trimming were derived from the DNA. The data hold approximately 150,000 clones, with roughly four fifths observed a single time. The source material was peripheral blood. The J gene is TRBJ2-7, the V gene TRBV6-5; TRBD2 matches 8 bases. The TCR comes from a man in his 60s with active or convalescent COVID-19. The CDR3 sequence is CASSGLAYEQYF. The CDR3 DNA reads TGTGCCAGCAGCGGACTAGCATACGAGCAGTACTTC.